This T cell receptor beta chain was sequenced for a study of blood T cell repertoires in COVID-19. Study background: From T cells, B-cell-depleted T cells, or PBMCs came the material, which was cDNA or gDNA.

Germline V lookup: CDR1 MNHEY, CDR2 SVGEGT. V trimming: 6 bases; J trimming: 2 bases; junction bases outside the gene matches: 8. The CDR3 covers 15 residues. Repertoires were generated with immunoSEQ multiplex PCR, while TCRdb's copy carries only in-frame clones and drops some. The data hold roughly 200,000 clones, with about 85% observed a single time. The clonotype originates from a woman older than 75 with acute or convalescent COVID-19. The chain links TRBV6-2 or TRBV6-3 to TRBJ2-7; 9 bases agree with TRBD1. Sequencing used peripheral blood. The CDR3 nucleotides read TGTGCCAGCAGCCCAACCAGACAGGGGGCCTACGAGCAGTACTTC. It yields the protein CASSPTRQGAYEQYF.